The next 23 T cell receptor beta chains were all read from a single sample in a study of blood T cell repertoires in COVID-19. Generated by immunoSEQ multiplex PCR, the TCRdb table keeps only in-frame clones and is missing some. The sample shows 100,000 to 150,000 clones, over 75% of them seen only once. The specimen sequenced was peripheral blood. These receptors were collected from a man between 65 and 85 years old with active or convalescent COVID-19.

The CDR3 DNA reads as TGCAGCGCCCCCTCCCCGACTAGCGGGAGCACAGATACGCAGTATTTT. It specifies CSAPSPTSGSTDTQYF. The chain combines TRBV29-1 with TRBJ2-3; 10 bases match TRBD2. The CDR3 runs 16 residues. The V and J ends lost 7 bases and 0 bases, in that order; junction bases with no gene match: 10. Germline assignment: CDR1 SQVTM and CDR2 ANQGSEA.

This chain uses TRBV3-1 (or the pseudogene TRBV3-2) with TRBJ2-7; 7 nucleotides align to TRBD1. Germline CDR1 and CDR2: LGHDT and YNNKEL (reference sequence). The CDR3 has 14 amino acids. V lost 0 bases, J lost 6 bases, and 5 bases stayed unmatched. DNA for the CDR3: TGTGCCAGCAGCCAAGACTCGGCAGGGGGCGAGCAGTACTTC. Protein product: CASSQDSAGGEQYF.

This chain joins TRBV25-1 and TRBJ1-4; 7 bases line up with TRBD1. Germline V gives CDR1 MGHDK, CDR2 SYGVNS. The junction had 5 bases not matched to a gene; V was cut back by 3 bases and J by 7 bases. The CDR3 is made up of 14 amino acids. The CDR3 protein is CASSETGFGEKLFF. For the CDR3, the DNA is TGTGCCAGCAGTGAGACAGGGTTCGGTGAAAAACTGTTTTTT. Combining the CDR3 with reference TRBV25-1 and TRBJ1-4 gives the whole variable domain EADIYQTPRYLVIGTGKKITLECSQTMGHDKMYWYQQDPGMELHLIHYSYGVNSTEKGDLSSESTVSRIRTEHFPLTLESARPSHTSQYLCASSETGFGEKLFFGSGTQLSVL.

The chain combines TRBV6-5 with TRBJ2-5, with D possibly being TRBD2 (7 bases). CDR1 MNHEY and CDR2 SVGAGI come from the germline V gene. This CDR3 is built from 13 residues. Trimming shortened V by 7 bases and J by 4 bases, and 13 bases separated the two germline ends. CDR3 amino acids: CASMPGGPETQYF. For the CDR3, the DNA is TGTGCCAGCATGCCGGGGGGCCCAGAGACCCAGTACTTC.

The chain couples TRBV3-1 (or the pseudogene TRBV3-2) to TRBJ2-7; D remains unclear. V lost 6 bases to trimming and J lost 2 bases, with 5 bases between them. The CDR3 runs to 11 residues. The germline gives CDR1 LGHDT, CDR2 YNNKEL (reference sequence). The CDR3 loop reads CASRGTYEQYF. The CDR3 DNA sequence: TGTGCCAGCAGGGGCACCTACGAGCAGTACTTC.

The CDR3, as DNA: TGTGCCAGCAGTAGACTAGCGGGAGGGACCCTCTACAATGAGCAGTTCTTC. It codes for CASSRLAGGTLYNEQFF. This rearrangement joins TRBV27 to TRBJ2-1; TRBD2 aligns across 14 bases. Per the germline V gene, CDR1 is MNHEY and CDR2 is SMNVEV (reference sequence). The CDR3 spans 17 residues. The trim removed 5 bases at V and 3 bases at J, leaving 6 bases unmatched.

This clone was detected once. This chain connects TRBV3-1 (or the pseudogene TRBV3-2) to TRBJ2-5, with 9 bases fitting TRBD2. J gave up 5 bases and V 1 base, and 5 bases lay outside the gene matches. CDR1 and CDR2 (germline): LGHDT, YNNKEL (reference sequence). CDR3 length: 15 amino acids. The CDR3 is CASSQAAGGWETQYF. The CDR3 DNA reads TGTGCCAGCAGCCAAGCGGCGGGAGGGTGGGAGACCCAGTACTTC.

The J gene is TRBJ2-3, the V gene TRBV18; D not certain. This CDR3 spans 11 amino acids. Deletions cut 5 bases from V and 11 bases from J, with 11 bases between. The V gene's germline CDR1 is KGHSH and CDR2 LQKENI. CDR3 sequence: CASSDTLWQYF. The DNA of the CDR3 is TGTGCCAGCTCAGACACCCTATGGCAGTATTTT.

V and J are TRBV18 and TRBJ1-6, with 8 bases lining up with TRBD1. The CDR3 has 17 amino acids. Per germline, CDR1 KGHSH and CDR2 LQKENI. V lost 2 bases to trimming and J lost 5 bases; unmatched junction nucleotides: 8. The CDR3 reads CASSPVTGDLNNSPLHF. Written as DNA, the CDR3 is TGTGCCAGCTCACCAGTGACAGGGGATCTGAATAATTCACCCCTCCACTTT.

The chain employs TRBV30 and TRBJ1-4; TRBD1 matches at 10 bases. The CDR3 loop spans 13 amino acids. The V and J ends lost 5 bases and 8 bases, in that order; junction bases with no gene match: 5. Germline CDR1 and CDR2: GTSNPN and SVGIG (reference sequence). CDR3 nucleotide sequence: TGTGCCTGGGACCCGGACAGGGGGGAAAAACTGTTTTTT. Amino acid sequence: CAWDPDRGEKLFF.

The rearrangement joins TRBV14 to TRBJ2-3; 9 bases fit TRBD2. Trimming took 4 bases from V and 6 from J; bases not matched to a gene: 5. Germline V gene lookup returns CDR1 SGHDN and CDR2 FVKESK. The CDR3 is 14 residues long. The CDR3 region has the DNA TGTGCCAGCAGCCTAGCGGGAGTAGCCGATACGCAGTATTTT. Protein: CASSLAGVADTQYF.

V gene TRBV7-9 combines with J gene TRBJ1-4; 9 bases match TRBD1. There are 15 residues in the CDR3. Per germline, CDR1 SEHNR and CDR2 FQNEAQ (reference sequence). V was pared by 5 bases and J by 8 bases, with 9 bases of the junction left unmatched. The CDR3 DNA reads as TGTGCCAGCAGCCAACGGACAGGGGCGCGGGAAAAACTGTTTTTT. Translated: CASSQRTGAREKLFF.

V usage is TRBV7-2 and J usage is TRBJ2-2; the match to TRBD2 covers 9 bases. J was trimmed by 5 bases and V by 6 bases; bases with no gene match: 7. Per the germline V gene, CDR1 is SGHTA and CDR2 is FQGNSA. This CDR3 is built from 15 residues. The CDR3 coding sequence is TGTGCCAGCAGACCGGGCGGGAGGGAGACCGGGGAGCTGTTTTTT. It translates to CASRPGGRETGELFF.

The chain combines TRBV9 with TRBJ1-3; 9 nucleotides agree with TRBD1. The CDR3 is made up of 16 amino acids. The germline V gene has CDR1 SGDLS and CDR2 YYNGEE. After removal of 0 bases from V and 8 bases from J, the junction contained 9 bases not matched to a gene. Written as DNA, the CDR3 is TGTGCCAGCAGCGTAGCTCTCGGGACAGGGATAGACACCATATATTTT. Encoded protein: CASSVALGTGIDTIYF.

This chain uses TRBV28 with TRBJ1-1; no firm D call. The CDR3 contains 14 residues. V dropped 3 bases and J dropped 0 bases, with 8 bases sitting between them. Germline-derived CDR1 and CDR2 are MDHEN and SYDVKM. The CDR3 loop is CASSLRGMNTEAFF. Written as DNA, the CDR3 is TGTGCCAGCAGTTTGCGGGGAATGAACACTGAAGCTTTCTTT.

About this clone: The same CDR3 is also encoded by other DNA sequences in this sample. The rearrangement joins TRBV28 to TRBJ1-5, with TRBD1 matching 9 bases. The ends lost 4 bases at V and 4 bases at J; junction bases unmatched: 2. Germline values: CDR1 MDHEN, CDR2 SYDVKM. The CDR3 sequence is 14 residues long. In DNA form, the CDR3 reads TGTGCCAGCAGTTCCGGGACAGGGAATCAGCCCCAGCATTTT. Amino acid sequence: CASSSGTGNQPQHF.

The V and J genes are TRBV30 and TRBJ1-6; no clear D. Trimming stripped 8 bases from V and 5 bases from J, with 13 bases between. The CDR3 has 13 residues. Per the germline V gene, CDR1 is GTSNPN and CDR2 is SVGIG (reference sequence). CDR3 sequence: CAGGDLNNSPLHF. For the CDR3, the DNA is TGTGCCGGCGGTGACTTAAATAATTCACCCCTCCACTTT.

Details on this clone: The germline gene is not matched at one end of the junction; a read error may be the cause. The gene calls are TRBV7-2 and TRBJ1-5, with 7 bases that match TRBD1. The CDR3 runs to 15 residues. CDR1 is SGHTA and CDR2 is FQGNSA in the germline V gene. DNA of the CDR3: TGTGCCAGCAGCTTAGCTTTAGGGGGCAACCAGCCCCAGCATTTT. Translation: CASSLALGGNQPQHF.

The chain links TRBV24-1 to TRBJ2-2; TRBD2 might be the D (6 bases). V shed 5 bases and J shed 0 bases, with 12 bases lying between them. This CDR3 comprises 16 residues. Germline CDR1 reads KGHDR; CDR2 reads SFDVKD. The CDR3 here is CATSAPGLSNTGELFF. DNA of the CDR3: TGTGCCACCAGTGCCCCGGGACTCTCGAACACCGGGGAGCTGTTTTTT.

This chain joins TRBV14 and TRBJ1-2, with D hard to call. Germline V CDR1 and CDR2: SGHDN, FVKESK. The CDR3 is made up of 14 amino acids. Trimming took 0 bases from V and 8 from J, leaving 13 bases between them. The CDR3 nucleotides read TGTGCCAGCAGCCAAGATGCTGCCAGATCCGGCTACACCTTC. Translated, it gives CASSQDAARSGYTF.

This chain connects TRBV3-1 (or the pseudogene TRBV3-2) to TRBJ2-5, with 7 bases that match TRBD2. This CDR3 has 14 residues. Germline assignment: CDR1 LGHDT and CDR2 YNNKEL (reference sequence). With 4 bases clipped from V and 4 bases from J, the junction kept 6 bases outside the gene matches. DNA of the CDR3: TGTGCCAGCAGCCGGTTCGGGGGGACAGAGACCCAGTACTTC. This gives the protein CASSRFGGTETQYF.

The CDR3 nucleotides read TGTGCCAGCAGTGCAGGTCAGGGCATTGCCTACGAGCAGTACTTC. This codes for CASSAGQGIAYEQYF. The V call is TRBV2, the J call TRBJ2-7; D perhaps matches TRBD1 (5 bases). V gave up 4 bases and J gave up 2 bases, with 15 bases separating them. CDR1 SNHLY and CDR2 FYNNEI come from the germline V gene. There are 15 residues in the CDR3.

The V gene is TRBV7-9, the J gene TRBJ1-4, with D tentatively TRBD1 (6 bases). With 5 bases removed from V and 8 bases from J, the gap between germline ends came to 15 bases. Germline assignment: CDR1 SEHNR and CDR2 FQNEAQ (reference sequence). The CDR3 loop spans 14 amino acids. The CDR3: CASSERGTEEKLFF. CDR3 DNA sequence: TGTGCCAGCAGCGAGAGGGGGACGGAAGAAAAACTGTTTTTT.